The 22 T cell receptor beta chains below were found in one sample sequenced in a study of control samples from healthy donors and cancer patients. TCRdb's table, derived via immunoSEQ multiplex PCR, lists solely in-frame clones and lacks some. The sample records 150,000 or so clones, 92% being singletons. Source material: blood. The source is a woman aged 30 to 39 in good health.

The rearrangement links TRBV27 to TRBJ1-4, with D maybe TRBD1 (5 bases). The germline CDR1 and CDR2 sequences are MNHEY and SMNVEV (reference sequence). This CDR3 spans 14 amino acids. The V and J ends lost 9 bases and 4 bases respectively, with 15 bases between them. CDR3 amino acids: CASSRAGDNEKLFF. CDR3 bases: TGTGCCAGTAGCAGGGCCGGAGATAATGAAAAACTGTTTTTT.

This chain links TRBV29-1 with TRBJ2-1, with D unresolved. Germline V CDR1 and CDR2: SQVTM, ANQGSEA. V lost 8 bases, J lost 8 bases, and 25 bases lay in between. The CDR3 sequence is 15 residues long. This CDR3 reads CSICCPGPYIHEQFF. As DNA, the CDR3 is TGCAGCATTTGCTGTCCCGGGCCCTATATCCATGAGCAGTTCTTC.

The chain couples TRBV6-5 to TRBJ2-7; either TRBD1 or TRBD2 may fit D (6 bases each). This CDR3 has 11 amino acids. The germline V and J ends were trimmed by 9 bases and 5 bases, with 11 bases remaining between them. Per the germline V gene, CDR1 is MNHEY and CDR2 is SVGAGI. As DNA, the CDR3 is TGTGCCAGTAAGGGGGGCCACGAGCAGTACTTC. This gives the protein CASKGGHEQYF.

The rearrangement joins TRBV2 to TRBJ2-5; 14 bases match TRBD2. The CDR3 runs 16 residues. V was clipped by 10 bases and J by 5 bases; unmatched bases: 12. Germline V gene data show CDR1 as SNHLY and CDR2 as FYNNEI. The DNA of the CDR3 is TGTGCCACCATGGGACTAGCGGGAGAAGATGCGGAGACCCAGTACTTC. It specifies CATMGLAGEDAETQYF.

This chain uses TRBV9 with TRBJ2-5; tentative D call: TRBD1 (5 bases). CDR1 is SGDLS, CDR2 YYNGEE, per germline. V was shortened by 0 bases and J by 3 bases, with 12 bases between the two germline ends. CDR3 length equals 15 residues. CDR3 nucleotide sequence: TGTGCCAGCAGCGTAGAGCCCGGCAGGGAAGAGACCCAGTACTTC. Encoded protein: CASSVEPGREETQYF.

This clone was picked up one time. This chain links TRBV24-1 with TRBJ2-5; 10 positions match TRBD2. Looked up from germline, CDR1 is KGHDR and CDR2 is SFDVKD. The CDR3 extends over 13 amino acids. V shed 11 bases, J shed 5 bases, and the junction held 7 bases outside the gene matches. CDR3 sequence (DNA): TGTGCCATACAAGAGCGGGGGGGGGAGACCCAGTACTTC. Residues: CAIQERGGETQYF.

The chain links TRBV6-5 to TRBJ2-2; TRBD2 is a possible D gene (6 bases). Deletions cut 2 bases from V and 6 bases from J, with 10 bases between. The CDR3 contains 14 residues. CDR1 and CDR2 from the germline V gene are MNHEY and SVGAGI. CDR3 residues: CASSYLTSSGELFF. In nucleotides, the CDR3 is TGTGCCAGCAGTTACCTGACTAGTTCCGGGGAGCTGTTTTTT.

The chain is built from TRBV2 and TRBJ1-1; D is uncertain. With 3 bases removed from V and 8 bases from J, the gap between germline ends came to 10 bases. Germline-derived CDR1 and CDR2 are SNHLY and FYNNEI. The CDR3 sequence is 12 residues long. CDR3: CASSDDGNEAFF. The CDR3 DNA reads TGTGCCAGCAGTGACGATGGTAACGAAGCTTTCTTT.

This clone was found a few times. J is TRBJ2-6 and V is TRBV2; D not resolved. CDR1 is SNHLY and CDR2 is FYNNEI in the germline V gene. The CDR3 is 16 residues long. V dropped 5 bases and J dropped 0 bases, with 11 bases sitting between them. CDR3 loop: CASSLQIYSGANVLTF. In DNA, the CDR3 is TGTGCCAGCAGTTTACAGATCTACTCTGGGGCCAACGTCCTGACTTTC. Using reference TRBV2 and TRBJ2-6 for the parts outside the CDR3, the full variable domain is EPEVTQTPSHQVTQMGQEVILRCVPISNHLYFYWYRQILGQKVEFLVSFYNNEISEKSEIFDDQFSVERPDGSNFTLKIRSTKLEDSAMYFCASSLQIYSGANVLTFGAGSRLTVL.

This chain connects TRBV28 to TRBJ2-7; D not certain. CDR1 MDHEN and CDR2 SYDVKM come from the germline V gene. This CDR3 contains 13 residues. With 6 bases removed from V and 3 bases from J, the gap between germline ends came to 12 bases. The CDR3 bases are TGTGCCAGCAGCCAGAGGACGAGCTACGAGCAGTACTTC. It translates to CASSQRTSYEQYF.

The V call is TRBV6-6, the J call TRBJ2-5; D is possibly TRBD1 (5 bases). CDR1 MNHNY and CDR2 SVGAGI come from the germline V gene (reference sequence). The CDR3 is made up of 14 amino acids. Trimming took 7 bases from V and 3 from J, leaving 15 bases between them. CDR3 nucleotide sequence: TGTGCCAGCACTTTTTTCTTGACAGAAGAGACCCAGTACTTC. Translated, it gives CASTFFLTEETQYF.

This clone was found once. The chain recombines TRBV28 with TRBJ1-1; D might be TRBD1 (5 bases). The V end was cut by 4 bases, the J end by 5 bases, with 17 bases between. The CDR3 is made up of 15 amino acids. Germline V gives CDR1 MDHEN, CDR2 SYDVKM. CDR3 nucleotide sequence: TGTGCCAGCAGTTCTTCAGGGAGGGGAAGGACTGAAGCTTTCTTT. It yields the protein CASSSSGRGRTEAFF.

The chain uses TRBV6-4 and TRBJ2-3; no reliable D call. Germline V gene lookup returns CDR1 MRHNA and CDR2 SNTAGT. V lost 3 bases, J lost 0 bases, and 10 bases lay in between. The CDR3 has 15 residues. CDR3 loop: CASSESVGSTDTQYF. CDR3 sequence (DNA): TGTGCCAGCAGTGAGAGTGTGGGGAGCACAGATACGCAGTATTTT.

This clone was seen just once. This sequence joins TRBV7-9 and TRBJ2-1; TRBD2 agrees at 10 bases. Per germline, CDR1 SEHNR and CDR2 FQNEAQ (reference sequence). Germline trimming cut 1 base from V and 8 bases from J; bases unmatched to any gene: 14. This CDR3 contains 18 residues. This chain's CDR3 is CASSLVSPSGSWSHEQFF. The CDR3 DNA follows: TGTGCCAGCAGCTTAGTAAGTCCTAGCGGGAGTTGGTCCCATGAGCAGTTCTTC.

The V and J genes are TRBV3-1 (or the pseudogene TRBV3-2) and TRBJ2-5, with D possibly called TRBD1 or TRBD2 (5 bases each). The germline CDR1 and CDR2 sequences are LGHDT and YNNKEL (reference sequence). This CDR3 is built from 15 residues. V dropped 4 bases and J dropped 5 bases, with 17 bases sitting between them. The CDR3 sequence: CASSLEPGRWETQYF. CDR3 DNA: TGTGCCAGCAGCCTCGAACCGGGACGGTGGGAGACCCAGTACTTC.

The rearrangement joins TRBV28 to TRBJ2-7; 7 nucleotides match TRBD2. The CDR3 spans 16 residues. J was trimmed by 1 base and V by 5 bases; bases with no gene match: 11. Per the germline V gene, CDR1 is MDHEN and CDR2 is SYDVKM. The CDR3 is CASSNPRAGLSYEQYF. The CDR3 DNA is TGTGCCAGCAGTAACCCGAGAGCGGGACTATCCTACGAGCAGTACTTC.

This clone came up once. The chain has TRBV25-1 and TRBJ2-7; TRBD1 might be the D (6 bases). CDR1 MGHDK and CDR2 SYGVNS come from the germline V gene. Trimming cost V 3 bases and J 5 bases, with 11 bases left between them. The CDR3 has 13 residues. CDR3 coding DNA: TGTGCCAGCAGTGAGGATTACAGGGACGAGCAGTACTTC. This sequence encodes CASSEDYRDEQYF.

CDR3 DNA: TGTGCCAGCAGCCAAGAAGACTACAGGGATGAACTGTTTTTT. As protein: CASSQEDYRDELFF. The chain carries TRBV3-1 (or the pseudogene TRBV3-2) and TRBJ1-4; D is possibly TRBD1 (6 bases). The V end lost 0 bases, the J end lost 12 bases, and 14 bases lay between the germline ends. This CDR3 is built from 14 residues. Germline values: CDR1 LGHDT, CDR2 YNNKEL (reference sequence).

CDR3 in amino acids: CASSQDVALINYGYTF. The CDR3 DNA follows: TGCGCCAGCAGCCAAGATGTAGCCCTTATTAACTATGGCTACACCTTC. V usage is TRBV4-1 and J usage is TRBJ1-2; D not resolved. This CDR3 is 16 amino acids long. V lost 0 bases to trimming and J lost 1 base, with 12 bases between them. Germline CDR1 reads MGHRA; CDR2 reads YSYEKL.

V is TRBV13 and J is TRBJ1-1; no clear D gene. V shed 0 bases and J shed 5 bases, with 7 bases lying between them. The CDR3 extends over 13 amino acids. Germline values: CDR1 PRHDT, CDR2 FYEKMQ (reference sequence). CDR3 in amino acids: CASSLGAGTEAFF. DNA of the CDR3: TGTGCCAGCAGCTTAGGGGCGGGGACTGAAGCTTTCTTT. Full variable domain (outside the CDR3, taken from reference TRBV13 and TRBJ1-1): AAGVIQSPRHLIKEKRETATLKCYPIPRHDTVYWYQQGPGQDPQFLISFYEKMQSDKGSIPDRFSAQQFSDYHSELNMSSLELGDSALYFCASSLGAGTEAFFGQGTRLTVV.

V gene TRBV5-4 combines with J gene TRBJ1-4; the D gene is possibly TRBD1 (5 bases). Germline V gene lookup returns CDR1 SGHNT and CDR2 YYREEE (reference sequence). The V end was cut by 4 bases, the J end by 5 bases, with 12 bases between. The CDR3 covers 14 residues. CDR3 protein: CASSAGLANEKLFF. The CDR3, as DNA: TGTGCCAGCAGCGCGGGGCTGGCCAATGAAAAACTGTTTTTT. The entire variable domain, with the rest obtained from reference TRBV5-4 and TRBJ1-4, is as follows: ETGVTQSPTHLIKTRGQQVTLRCSSQSGHNTVSWYQQALGQGPQFIFQYYREEENGRGNFPPRFSGLQFPNYSSELNVNALELDDSALYLCASSAGLANEKLFFGSGTQLSVL.

The V gene is TRBV29-1, the J gene TRBJ2-5, with D possibly matching TRBD1 (5 bases). This CDR3 has 13 residues. Trimming left V 6 bases short and J 3 bases short, with 14 bases between. Germline assignment: CDR1 SQVTM and CDR2 ANQGSEA. As DNA, the CDR3 is TGCAGCGTCGCCGAAAGACAGAAAGAGACCCAGTACTTC. Protein sequence: CSVAERQKETQYF.